A selection of T cell receptor beta chains follows, all from one sample in a study of fetal regulatory T cell absence and autoimmunity. TCRdb keeps only in-frame clones here, not all; method: immunoSEQ multiplex PCR. Found here are some 46,000 clones, around 85% of them singletons; the top ten hold approximately 0.45%. Sequenced material: cord blood. The receptors here all came from a newborn boy with IPEX syndrome. CDR3s include the opening cysteine and the closing phenylalanine or tryptophan.

v_call cdr3_aa
TRBV5-4 CASSFYGELFF
TRBV6-5 CASSYTGGYGYTF
TRBV5-6 CASSFPLETVTFF
TRBV10-3 CAAAGSPGRDTQYF
TRBV11-2 CASSLVGSSGETQYF
TRBV19 CASRVSGVSYEQYF
TRBV5-1 CASSEGLAGDSADTQYF
TRBV11-2 CASTSTKGYGYTF
TRBV29-1 CSPGLDNEQFF
TRBV4-1 CASSQIQGHGYTF
TRBV4-1 CASSQVDRAYEQYF
TRBV14 CASSQETVISSYNEQFF
TRBV19 CASSIQNSGNTIYF
TRBV6-1 CASSAHVTTNEKLFF
TRBV7-9 CASSFSGNGYTF
TRBV11-2 CASSSGGYSNQPQHF
TRBV25-1 CASRQGMHEAFF
TRBV11-3 CASSLTGANTEAFF
TRBV5-1 CASSFEGRETQYF
TRBV5-1 CASSARQVGSGNTIYF
TRBV19 CASSIHYGYTF
TRBV14 CASSQDRRGDRGHYGYTF
TRBV9 CASSVAGTGGTDTQYF
TRBV19 CASSKAAGGSKDTQYF
TRBV4-3 CASSRGASGDYEQYF
TRBV10-3 CAISESRTSGGTTSTDTQYF
TRBV9 CASSAGRFSGNTIYF
TRBV20-1 CSFQISHEQYF
TRBV6-5 CASSYLINSYNEQFF
TRBV27 CASRTGNTGELFF
TRBV11-3 CASSLELRAAYEQYF
TRBV4-1 CASSHHDTGTAYEQYF
TRBV2 CASSRSGRTANEQFF
TRBV11-3 CASSAGLAGGLETQYF
TRBV7-9 CATQTGGTVNEKLFF
TRBV6-1 CASSEAGGAAQPQHF
TRBV27 CASSGDSPEQFF
TRBV10-3 CAISAAGGQDTGELFF
TRBV5-4 CASSLRGRNTEAFF
TRBV29-1 CSVEAVRSETQYF
TRBV4-3 CASSQEPGNIQYF
TRBV5-8 CASSWGRDSPLHF
TRBV11-3 CASSLRAGNTGELFF